A selection of T cell receptor beta chains follows, all from one sample in a study of T cells in Graves' hyperthyroidism and ophthalmopathy. Each CDR3 protein gets one entry after TCRdb re-called the multiplex PCR reads with MiXCR. The data show around 690,000 distinct CDR3 sequences, with around 15% seen just once and roughly 15% held by the top ten. Sequenced: blood. The receptors derive from a man in his fifties or sixties with Graves' hyperthyroidism. Each CDR3 is given with its conserved first and last residue. The D gene is left open where the match is weak. The size field is filled for only some rows; it gives once, few, many or a size class.

clone_size j_call d_call v_call cdr3_nt cdr3_aa
once TRBJ2-2 TRBD2 TRBV7-9 TGTGCCAGCAGACCCAATAGCGGGAGGGTCACCGGGGAGCTGTTTTTT CASRPNSGRVTGELFF
many TRBJ1-1 . TRBV30 TGTGCCTGGAGCCCGGGGTGGGGTGGGAACACTGAAGCTTTCTTT CAWSPGWGGNTEAFF
many TRBJ2-3 . TRBV25-1 TGTGCCAGCAGTGATAGTAGTTCTTATCGGGATACGCAGTATTTT CASSDSSSYRDTQYF
many TRBJ2-3 . TRBV28 TGTGCCAGCAGTTTAATTGGAGCCCCCACAGATACGCAGTATTTT CASSLIGAPTDTQYF
many TRBJ2-3 TRBD2 TRBV6-2/TRBV6-3 TGTGCCAGCAATTACCGGACTAGCGGGTTTAGCACAGATACGCAGTATTTT CASNYRTSGFSTDTQYF
. TRBJ2-2 TRBD2 TRBV20-1 TGCAGTGCTTTTACCCCCCCACTAGCGGGAGGCACCGGGGAGCTGTTTTTT CSAFTPPLAGGTGELFF
many TRBJ2-7 . TRBV27 TGTGCCAGCAGTTTATTACGGGGTAATGAGGACGAGCAGTACTTC CASSLLRGNEDEQYF
many TRBJ2-7 . TRBV11-2 TGTGCCAGCAGCCCTTTACCGGGACAAGCGGTCCACGAGCAGTACTTC CASSPLPGQAVHEQYF
many TRBJ2-3 . TRBV27 TGTGCCAGCAGTTCCGCCCCCGGGGGAGTCAATACGCAGTATTTT CASSSAPGGVNTQYF
. TRBJ2-2 . TRBV7-6 TGTGCCAGCAGCTTCCGGACCCTATCCGGGGAGCTGTTTTTT CASSFRTLSGELFF
. TRBJ2-1 . TRBV3-1 TGTGCCAGCAGCCAACCCAGAATCGGACGGGGCAACAATGAGCAGTTCTTC CASSQPRIGRGNNEQFF
. TRBJ2-1 TRBD2 TRBV4-2 TGTGCCAGCAGCCAAGGAGCGGGAGGGCCGATTGAGCAGTTCTTC CASSQGAGGPIEQFF
. TRBJ2-3 . TRBV4-1 TGCGCCAGCAGCCCTTTAGAAGGTCCAGATACGCAGTATTTT CASSPLEGPDTQYF
many TRBJ1-2 . TRBV7-2 TGTGCCAGCAGCTCTTATATTAACGAACAATATGGCTACACCTTC CASSSYINEQYGYTF
many TRBJ2-3 TRBD2 TRBV6-1 TGTGCCAGCAGACCTAGCGGGAGATTGGATACGCAGTATTTT CASRPSGRLDTQYF
few TRBJ2-5 TRBD1 TRBV6-6 TGTGCCAGCAGTTACTCGGACAGGGAAGAGACCCAGTACTTC CASSYSDREETQYF
many TRBJ1-3 . TRBV28 TGTGCCAGCACCCGAGGGACAGGAAACACCATATATTTT CASTRGTGNTIYF
many TRBJ2-3 . TRBV20-1 TGCAGCGCGAGCGCGAGGGCCTTGGCAGATACGCAGTATTTT CSASARALADTQYF
. TRBJ1-2 . TRBV28 TGTGCCAGCAGTCTAGGAGGGGCACTCTACTATGGCTACACCTTC CASSLGGALYYGYTF
. TRBJ1-5 TRBD1 TRBV6-1 TGTGCCAGCAGTTCCAACCGGGACAGGGGGCAGGTCAATCAGCCCCAGCATTTT CASSSNRDRGQVNQPQHF
. TRBJ2-7 . TRBV24-1 TGTGCCACCAGTGACTCGAGAAGGGAGTCGTCCTACGAGCAGTGCTTC CATSDSRRESSYEQCF
many TRBJ2-7 . TRBV28 TGTGCCAGCAACCTCCTGACAGGTAATCTCGACGAGCAGTACTTC CASNLLTGNLDEQYF
. TRBJ2-1 . TRBV19 TGTGCCAGTACCTATAACCCGGGACACCCGCAGTTCTTC CASTYNPGHPQFF
. TRBJ2-1 TRBD2 TRBV7-9 TGTGCCAGCAGCTCAAGGGGACTAGCGGGAGGGACCTACAATGAGCAGTTCTTC CASSSRGLAGGTYNEQFF
. TRBJ1-5 . TRBV12-3/TRBV12-4 TGTGCCAGCAGTTTTTGGGGGGGGGACGGCCAGCCCCAGCATTTT CASSFWGGDGQPQHF
. TRBJ2-3 TRBD2 TRBV20-1 TGCAGTGCTAGAGAAGGTAGCGGGAGGCCCGAAGGGGATACGCAGTATTTT CSAREGSGRPEGDTQYF
many TRBJ2-3 . TRBV5-1 TGCGCCAGCAGCTTGACAGGGTCCGCAGATACGCAGTATTTT CASSLTGSADTQYF
many TRBJ2-2 . TRBV20-1 TGCAGTGCTACATCAGGCAGGGAAGGGTCCGGGGAGCTGTTTTTT CSATSGREGSGELFF
. TRBJ2-5 . TRBV2 TGTGCCAGCAGACCAAGGCGGGAAGAGACCCAGTACTTC CASRPRREETQYF
many TRBJ1-2 . TRBV27 TGTGCCAGCAGTTCTATCGGGACTGATGGCTACACCTTC CASSSIGTDGYTF
few TRBJ2-6 . TRBV12-3/TRBV12-4 TGTGCCAGCAGTTTAGGACAGAGGGCGACTGGGGCCAACGTCCTGACTTTC CASSLGQRATGANVLTF
few TRBJ1-2 . TRBV20-1 TGCAGTGCTAGAGATCCGGGACCATTCTATGGCTACACCTTC CSARDPGPFYGYTF
. TRBJ2-5 TRBD2 TRBV5-1 TGCGCCAGCAGCCCTACGCGGGGGTGGGAGACCCAGTACTTC CASSPTRGWETQYF
. TRBJ2-1 TRBD2 TRBV27 TGTGCCAGCAAATCCCTCGGGGGAGGGCCTTACAATGAGCAGTTCTTC CASKSLGGGPYNEQFF
many TRBJ2-2 . TRBV6-1 TGTGCCAGCAGTAGGACCTCAAACGCGAACACCGGGGAGCTGTTTTTT CASSRTSNANTGELFF
. TRBJ2-1 TRBD1 TRBV4-1 TGCGCCAGCAGCCAACCTACAGGGGACCTCTACAATGAGCAGTTCTTC CASSQPTGDLYNEQFF
many TRBJ2-7 . TRBV7-6 TGTGCCAGCAGCTCCCCAAGTCAGGGAGACGAGCAGTACTTC CASSSPSQGDEQYF
. TRBJ2-1 TRBD2 TRBV12-3/TRBV12-4 TGTGCCAGCAGTTTAAGTATCGGCGGGAGGGCCGTTCAGGATGAGCAGTTCTTC CASSLSIGGRAVQDEQFF
. TRBJ2-1 . TRBV24-1 TGTGCCACCAGTGATTTCCGGTCAAAGGGAGGCAATGAGCAGTTCTTC CATSDFRSKGGNEQFF
. TRBJ1-1 TRBD1 TRBV29-1 TGCAGCGTCTCTTCCGCAGGGGGAACTGAAGCTTTCTTT CSVSSAGGTEAFF